Here is one T cell receptor beta chain with its context. TCRdb re-called the 5' RACE reads; every CDR3 protein appears as one record, without DNA. Across some 440,000 distinct CDR3 sequences, the top ten clones capture over 1.3% of the sample. The sample originates from a study of T cells expressing NK-cell markers. The clonotype originates from a woman between 45 and 60 years old in good health. The sample was blood T cells: a sorted CD56 or NKG2C T cell subset, CD4+ or CD8+ T cells, or bulk PBMC T cells (not recorded which).

The CDR3 loop reads CASSYSPNSGNTIYF. The chain recombines TRBV6-6 with TRBJ1-3. Looked up from germline, CDR1 is MNHNY and CDR2 is SVGAGI (reference sequence). There are 15 residues in the CDR3.